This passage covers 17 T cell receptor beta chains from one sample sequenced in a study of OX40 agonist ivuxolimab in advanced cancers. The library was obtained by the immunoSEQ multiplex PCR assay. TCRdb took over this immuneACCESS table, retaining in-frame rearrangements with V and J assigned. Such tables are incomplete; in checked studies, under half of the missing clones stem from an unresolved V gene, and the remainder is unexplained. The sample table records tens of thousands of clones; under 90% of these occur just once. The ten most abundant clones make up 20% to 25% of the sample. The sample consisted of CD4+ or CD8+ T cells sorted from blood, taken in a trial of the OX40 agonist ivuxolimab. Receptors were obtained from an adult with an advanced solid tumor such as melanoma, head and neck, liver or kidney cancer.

The CDR3 nucleotides are TGTGCCAGCAGCCCTGAGCGGGGCTCCTACGAGCAGTACTTC. Translated: CASSPERGSYEQYF. The chain links TRBV5-4 to TRBJ2-7; 7 positions match TRBD2. The junction had 4 bases not matched to a gene; V was cut back by 4 bases and J by 0 bases. There are 14 residues in the CDR3. Looked up from germline, CDR1 is SGHNT and CDR2 is YYREEE (reference sequence).

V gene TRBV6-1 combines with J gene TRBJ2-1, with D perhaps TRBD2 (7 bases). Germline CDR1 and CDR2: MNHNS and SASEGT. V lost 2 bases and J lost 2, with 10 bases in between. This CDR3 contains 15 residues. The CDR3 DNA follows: TGTGCCAGCAGTGAAAGGGGGGGAACCTACAATGAGCAGTTCTTC. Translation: CASSERGGTYNEQFF.

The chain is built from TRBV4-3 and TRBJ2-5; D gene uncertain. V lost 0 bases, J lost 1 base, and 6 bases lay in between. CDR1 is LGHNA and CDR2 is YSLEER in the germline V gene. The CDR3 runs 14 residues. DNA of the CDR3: TGCGCCAGCAGCCAAGAAGGGATCCAAGAGACCCAGTACTTC. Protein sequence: CASSQEGIQETQYF.

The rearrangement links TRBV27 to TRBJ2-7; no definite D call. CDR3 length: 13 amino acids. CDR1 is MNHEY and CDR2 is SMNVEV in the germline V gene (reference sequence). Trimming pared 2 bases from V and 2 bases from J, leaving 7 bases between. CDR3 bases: TGTGCCAGCAGTTTAAGGTTAGCCTACGAGCAGTACTTC. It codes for CASSLRLAYEQYF.

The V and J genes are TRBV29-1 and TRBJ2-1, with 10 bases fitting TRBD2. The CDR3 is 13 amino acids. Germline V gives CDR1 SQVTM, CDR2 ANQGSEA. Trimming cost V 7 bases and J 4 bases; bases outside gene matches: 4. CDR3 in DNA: TGCAGCGGTACTAGCGGGAATTACAATGAGCAGTTCTTC. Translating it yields CSGTSGNYNEQFF.

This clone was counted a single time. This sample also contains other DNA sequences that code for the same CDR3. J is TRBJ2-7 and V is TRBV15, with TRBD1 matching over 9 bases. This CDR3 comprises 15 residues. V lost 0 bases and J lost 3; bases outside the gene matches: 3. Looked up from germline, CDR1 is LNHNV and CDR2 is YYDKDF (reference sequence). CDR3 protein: CATSREGQGIYEQYF. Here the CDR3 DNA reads TGTGCCACCAGCAGAGAGGGACAGGGAATCTACGAGCAGTACTTC.

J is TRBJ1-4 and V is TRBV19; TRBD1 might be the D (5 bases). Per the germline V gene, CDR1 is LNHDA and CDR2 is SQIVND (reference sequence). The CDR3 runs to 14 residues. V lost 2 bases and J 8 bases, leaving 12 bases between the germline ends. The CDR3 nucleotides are TGTGCCAGTAGTATAATGGGGCCTACCGAAAAACTGTTTTTT. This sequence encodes CASSIMGPTEKLFF.

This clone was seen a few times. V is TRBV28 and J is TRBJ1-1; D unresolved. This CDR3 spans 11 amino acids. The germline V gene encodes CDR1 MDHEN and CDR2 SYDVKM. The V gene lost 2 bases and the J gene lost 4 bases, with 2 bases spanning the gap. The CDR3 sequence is CASSLGTEAFF. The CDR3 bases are TGTGCCAGCAGTTTAGGCACTGAAGCTTTCTTT.

The CDR3 DNA follows: TGTGCCTCCGGACCCATGTACGAGCAGTACTTC. Protein product: CASGPMYEQYF. The chain uses TRBV30 and TRBJ2-7; unclear D gene. Looked up from germline, CDR1 is GTSNPN and CDR2 is SVGIG (reference sequence). The CDR3 consists of 11 residues. V lost 7 bases, J lost 4 bases, and 11 bases lay in between.

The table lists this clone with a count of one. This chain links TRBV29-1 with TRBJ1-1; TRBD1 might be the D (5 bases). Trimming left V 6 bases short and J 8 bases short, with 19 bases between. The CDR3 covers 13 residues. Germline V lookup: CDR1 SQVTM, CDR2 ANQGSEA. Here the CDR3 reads CSVDLWGSREAFF. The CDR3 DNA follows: TGCAGCGTCGACCTTTGGGGGTCGAGAGAAGCTTTCTTT.

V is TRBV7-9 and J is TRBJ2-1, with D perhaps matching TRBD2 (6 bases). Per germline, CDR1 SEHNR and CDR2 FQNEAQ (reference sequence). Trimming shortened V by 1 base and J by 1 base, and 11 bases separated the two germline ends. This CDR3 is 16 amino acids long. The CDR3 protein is CASSLVVGRSYNEQFF. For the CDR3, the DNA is TGTGCCAGCAGCTTAGTGGTGGGGAGGTCCTACAATGAGCAGTTCTTC.

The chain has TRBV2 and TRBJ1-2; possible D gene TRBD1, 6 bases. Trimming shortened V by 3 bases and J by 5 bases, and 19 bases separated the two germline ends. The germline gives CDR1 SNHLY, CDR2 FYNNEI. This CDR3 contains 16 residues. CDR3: CASSETTTGGAYGYTF. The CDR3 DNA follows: TGTGCCAGCAGTGAGACGACGACAGGTGGGGCATATGGCTACACCTTC. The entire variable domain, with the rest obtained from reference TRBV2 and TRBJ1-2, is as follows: EPEVTQTPSHQVTQMGQEVILRCVPISNHLYFYWYRQILGQKVEFLVSFYNNEISEKSEIFDDQFSVERPDGSNFTLKIRSTKLEDSAMYFCASSETTTGGAYGYTFGSGTRLTVV.

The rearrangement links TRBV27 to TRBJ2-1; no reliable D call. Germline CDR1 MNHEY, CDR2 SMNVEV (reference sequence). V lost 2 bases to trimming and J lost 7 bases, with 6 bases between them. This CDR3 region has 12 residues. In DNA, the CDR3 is TGTGCCAGCAGTTTAGATGGGAATGAGCAGTTCTTC. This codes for CASSLDGNEQFF.

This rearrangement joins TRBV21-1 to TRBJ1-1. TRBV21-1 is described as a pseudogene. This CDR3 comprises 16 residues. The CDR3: CASSIGTGAVNAEAFF. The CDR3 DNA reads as TGTGCCAGCAGCATCGGGACGGGGGCGGTTAACGCTGAAGCTTTCTTT.

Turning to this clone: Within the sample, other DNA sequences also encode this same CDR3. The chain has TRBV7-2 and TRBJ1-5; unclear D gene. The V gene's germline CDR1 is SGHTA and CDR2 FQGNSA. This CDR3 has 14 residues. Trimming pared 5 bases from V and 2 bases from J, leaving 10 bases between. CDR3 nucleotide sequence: TGTGCCAGCAGCCTCTCGGGCGGCAATCAGCCCCAGCATTTT. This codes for CASSLSGGNQPQHF.

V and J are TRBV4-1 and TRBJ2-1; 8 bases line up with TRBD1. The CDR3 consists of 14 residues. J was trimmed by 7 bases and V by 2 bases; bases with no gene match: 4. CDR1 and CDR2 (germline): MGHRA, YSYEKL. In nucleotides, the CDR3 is TGCGCCAGCAGCCAATTTGGACAGGGAAATGAGCAGTTCTTC. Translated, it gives CASSQFGQGNEQFF.

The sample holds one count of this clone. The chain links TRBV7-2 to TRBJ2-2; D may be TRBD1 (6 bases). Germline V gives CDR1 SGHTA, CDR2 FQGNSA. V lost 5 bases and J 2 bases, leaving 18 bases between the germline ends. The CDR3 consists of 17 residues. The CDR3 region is CASSPMQGRINTGELFF. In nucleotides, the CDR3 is TGTGCCAGCAGCCCTATGCAGGGGCGGATAAACACCGGGGAGCTGTTTTTT.